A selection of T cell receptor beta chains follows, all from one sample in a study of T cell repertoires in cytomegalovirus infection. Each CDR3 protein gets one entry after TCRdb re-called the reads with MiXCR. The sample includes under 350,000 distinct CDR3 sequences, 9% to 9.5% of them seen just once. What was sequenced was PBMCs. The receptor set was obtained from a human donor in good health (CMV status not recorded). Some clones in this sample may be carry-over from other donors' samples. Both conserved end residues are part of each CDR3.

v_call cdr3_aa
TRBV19 CASSIDRVLRDANQPQHF
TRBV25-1 CASSENVKKQYF
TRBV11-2 CASSLRVIGANVLTF
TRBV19 CASTHGNEQFF
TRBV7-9 CATRNPRKQGAEAFF
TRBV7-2 CASSLSSNRGTEAFF
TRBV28 CASSFDHGYTF
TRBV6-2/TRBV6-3 CASISFGSTEAFF
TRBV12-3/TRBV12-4 CASSFERFPTGGNTIYF
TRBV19 CASGQVPAYNEQFF
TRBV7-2 CASSLIGGRAQETQYF
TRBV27 CASSYLSSSYEQYF
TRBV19 CASSNSVGRNTGELFF
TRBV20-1 CSARDLGKGTGELFF
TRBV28 CASSTGTGISSYNEQFF
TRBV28 CASSFFRTAYEQYF
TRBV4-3 CASSPPGTSGRAMFNEQFF
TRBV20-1 CSAGTNRDSSYEQYF
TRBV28 CASSLKGVLQETQYF
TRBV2 CASEGTSGSVSYEQYF
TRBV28 CASSLRQRPGNTIYF
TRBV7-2 CASSLIAGAGPSSYNEQFF
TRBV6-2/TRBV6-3 CASTLQGGSYTGELFF
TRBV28 CAIQIVRGLNTEAFF
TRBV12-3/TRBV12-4 CASSLRGGTGGNTRKYEQYF
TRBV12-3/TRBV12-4 CASTPTGQTGTEAFF
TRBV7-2 CASSFGEQGNIQYF
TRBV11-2 CASSRSGTAYGYTF
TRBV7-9 CASSLDGSAYNEQFF
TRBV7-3 CASSLLGQNTEAFF
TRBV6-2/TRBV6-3 CASSLGLPYNEQFF
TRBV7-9 CALPDGGEYNEQFF
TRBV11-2 CASTSMRQSETQYF